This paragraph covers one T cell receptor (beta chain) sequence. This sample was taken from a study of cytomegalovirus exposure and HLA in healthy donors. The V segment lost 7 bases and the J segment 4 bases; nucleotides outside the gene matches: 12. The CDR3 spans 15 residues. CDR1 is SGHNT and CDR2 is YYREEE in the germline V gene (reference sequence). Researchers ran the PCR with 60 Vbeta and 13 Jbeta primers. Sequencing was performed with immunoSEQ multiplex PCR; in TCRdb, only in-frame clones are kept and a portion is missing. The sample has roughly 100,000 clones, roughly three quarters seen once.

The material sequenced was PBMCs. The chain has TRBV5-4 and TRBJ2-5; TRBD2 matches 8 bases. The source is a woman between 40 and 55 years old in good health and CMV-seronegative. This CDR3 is CASSQNRGGGETQYF. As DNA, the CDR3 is TGTGCCAGCTCACAGAACCGGGGGGGCGGAGAGACCCAGTACTTC.